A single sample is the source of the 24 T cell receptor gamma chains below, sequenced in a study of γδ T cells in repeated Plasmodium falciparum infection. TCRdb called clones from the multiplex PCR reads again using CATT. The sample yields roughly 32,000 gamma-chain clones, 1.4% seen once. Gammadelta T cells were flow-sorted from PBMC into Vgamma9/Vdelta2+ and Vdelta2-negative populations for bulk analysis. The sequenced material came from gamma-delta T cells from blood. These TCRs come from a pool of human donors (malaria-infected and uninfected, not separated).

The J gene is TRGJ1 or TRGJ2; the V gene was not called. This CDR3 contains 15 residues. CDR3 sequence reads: CAIRKLPTFNYKKLF. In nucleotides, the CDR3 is TGTGCAATAAGGAAGCTCCCCACCTTTAATTATAAGAAACTCTTT.

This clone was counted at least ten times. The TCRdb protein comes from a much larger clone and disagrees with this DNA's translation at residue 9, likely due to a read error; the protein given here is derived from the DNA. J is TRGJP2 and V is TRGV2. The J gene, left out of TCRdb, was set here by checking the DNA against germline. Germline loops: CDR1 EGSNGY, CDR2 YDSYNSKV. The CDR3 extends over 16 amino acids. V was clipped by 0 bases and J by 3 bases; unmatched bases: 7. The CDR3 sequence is CATWDGRRCSDWIKTF. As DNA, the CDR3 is TGTGCCACCTGGGACGGGCGTAGATGTAGTGATTGGATCAAGACGTTT.

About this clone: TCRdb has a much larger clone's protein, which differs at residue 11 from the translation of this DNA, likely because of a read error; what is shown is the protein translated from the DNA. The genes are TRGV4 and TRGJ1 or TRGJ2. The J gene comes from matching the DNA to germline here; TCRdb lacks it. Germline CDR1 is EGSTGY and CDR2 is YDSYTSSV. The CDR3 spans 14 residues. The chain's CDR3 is CATWDPPLTYRKLF. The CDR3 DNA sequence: TGTGCCACCTGGGACCCTCCTCTAACTTATAGGAAACTCTTT.

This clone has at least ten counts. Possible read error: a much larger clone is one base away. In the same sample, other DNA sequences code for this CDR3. The CDR3 loop is CALWPQELGKKIKVF. CDR3 coding DNA: TGTGCCTTGTGGCCCCAAGAGTTGGGCAAAAAAATCAAGGTATTT. This rearrangement joins TRGV9 to TRGJP. CDR1 is GITISATS, CDR2 ISYDGTV, per germline (reference sequence). This CDR3 has 15 residues. Trimming removed 6 bases from V and 4 bases from J; junction bases left unmatched: 3.

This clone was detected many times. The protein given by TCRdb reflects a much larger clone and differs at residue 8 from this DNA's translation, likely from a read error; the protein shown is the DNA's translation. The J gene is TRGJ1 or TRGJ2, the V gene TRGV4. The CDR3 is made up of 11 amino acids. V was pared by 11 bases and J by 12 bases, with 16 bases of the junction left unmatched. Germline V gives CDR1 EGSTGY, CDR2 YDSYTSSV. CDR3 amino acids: CAIGGTFVKLF. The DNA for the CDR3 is TGTGCCATTGGTGGGACCTTTGTGAAACTCTTT.

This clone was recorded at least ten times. CDR3 in DNA: TGTGCCTTGTGGGTAATGAAGCTTAAACTCTTT. It codes for CALWVMKLKLF. J is TRGJ1 or TRGJ2 and V is TRGV9. The V gene's germline CDR1 is GITISATS and CDR2 ISYDGTV (reference sequence). CDR3 length: 11 residues. V was pared by 5 bases and J by 13 bases, with 11 bases of the junction left unmatched.

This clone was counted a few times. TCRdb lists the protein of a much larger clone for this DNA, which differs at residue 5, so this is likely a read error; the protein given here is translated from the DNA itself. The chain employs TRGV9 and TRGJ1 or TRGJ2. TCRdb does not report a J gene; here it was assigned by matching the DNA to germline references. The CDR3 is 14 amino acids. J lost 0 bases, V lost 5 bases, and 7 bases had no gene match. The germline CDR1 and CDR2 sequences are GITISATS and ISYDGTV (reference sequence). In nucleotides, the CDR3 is TGTGCCTTGTGGGGGGTTACGAATTATTATAAGAAACTCTTT. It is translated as CALWGVTNYYKKLF.

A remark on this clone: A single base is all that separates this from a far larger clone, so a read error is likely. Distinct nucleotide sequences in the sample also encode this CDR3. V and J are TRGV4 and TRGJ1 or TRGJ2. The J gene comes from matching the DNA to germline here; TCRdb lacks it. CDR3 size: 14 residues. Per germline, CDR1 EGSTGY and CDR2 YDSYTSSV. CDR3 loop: CATWDGPLRYKKLF. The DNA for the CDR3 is TGTGCCACTTGGGATGGGCCCCTTAGGTATAAGAAACTCTTT.

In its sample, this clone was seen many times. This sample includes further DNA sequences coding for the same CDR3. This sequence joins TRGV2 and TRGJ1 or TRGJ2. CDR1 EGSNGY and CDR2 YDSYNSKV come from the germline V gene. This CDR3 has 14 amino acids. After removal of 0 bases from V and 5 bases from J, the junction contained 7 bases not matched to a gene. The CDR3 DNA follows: TGTGCCACCTGGGACGGGCGCCGGGATTATAAGAAACTCTTT. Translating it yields CATWDGRRDYKKLF.

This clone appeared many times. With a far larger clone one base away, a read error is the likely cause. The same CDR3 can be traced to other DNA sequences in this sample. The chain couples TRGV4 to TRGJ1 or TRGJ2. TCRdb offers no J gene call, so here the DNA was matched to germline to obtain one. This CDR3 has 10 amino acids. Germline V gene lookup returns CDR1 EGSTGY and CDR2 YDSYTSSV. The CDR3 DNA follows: TGTGCCACATGGGAGCATAAGAAACTCTTT. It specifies CATWEHKKLF.

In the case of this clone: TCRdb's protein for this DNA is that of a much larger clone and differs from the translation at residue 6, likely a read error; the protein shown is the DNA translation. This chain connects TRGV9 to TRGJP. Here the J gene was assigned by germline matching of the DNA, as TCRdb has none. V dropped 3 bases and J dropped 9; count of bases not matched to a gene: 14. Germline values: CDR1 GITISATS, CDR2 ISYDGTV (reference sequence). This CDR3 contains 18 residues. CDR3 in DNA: TGTGCCTTGTGGGAGACCCAAAGTATAAGGTTGGGCAAAAAAATCAAGGTATTT. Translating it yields CALWETQSIRLGKKIKVF.

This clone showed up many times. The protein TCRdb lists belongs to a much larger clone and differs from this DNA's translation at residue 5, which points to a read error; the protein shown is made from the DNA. The CDR3 DNA follows: TGTGCCTTGTGGGGGCCGGGGGATAAGAAACTCTTT. This encodes CALWGPGDKKLF. The chain carries TRGV9 and TRGJ1 or TRGJ2. The V gene end was trimmed by 5 bases and the J gene end by 8 bases; junction bases not matched to a gene: 9. The CDR3 is 12 residues long. CDR1 is GITISATS, CDR2 ISYDGTV, per germline (reference sequence).

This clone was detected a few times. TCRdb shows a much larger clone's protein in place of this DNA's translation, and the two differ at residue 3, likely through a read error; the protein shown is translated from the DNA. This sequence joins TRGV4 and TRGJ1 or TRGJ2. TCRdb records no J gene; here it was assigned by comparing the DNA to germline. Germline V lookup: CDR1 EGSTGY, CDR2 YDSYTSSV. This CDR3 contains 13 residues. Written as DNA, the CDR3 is TGTGCCCCCTGGGATGGAGAAGATTATAAGAAACTCTTT. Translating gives CAPWDGEDYKKLF.

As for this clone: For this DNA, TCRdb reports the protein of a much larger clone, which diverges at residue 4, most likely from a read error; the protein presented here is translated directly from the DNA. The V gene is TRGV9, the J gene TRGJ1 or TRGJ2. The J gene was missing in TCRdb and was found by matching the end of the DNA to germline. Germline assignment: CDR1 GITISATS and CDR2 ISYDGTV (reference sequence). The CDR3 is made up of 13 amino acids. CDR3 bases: TGTGCCTTGCGGGAGGTGCTCCCTAATAAGAAACTCTTT. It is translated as CALREVLPNKKLF.

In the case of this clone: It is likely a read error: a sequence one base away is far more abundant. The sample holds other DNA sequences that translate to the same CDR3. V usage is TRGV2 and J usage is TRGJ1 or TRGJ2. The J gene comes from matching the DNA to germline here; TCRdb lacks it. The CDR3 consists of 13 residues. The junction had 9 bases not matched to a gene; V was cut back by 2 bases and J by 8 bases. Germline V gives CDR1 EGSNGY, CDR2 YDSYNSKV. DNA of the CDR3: TGTGCCACCTGGGACGTACTAAGGAATAAGAAACTCTTT. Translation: CATWDVLRNKKLF.

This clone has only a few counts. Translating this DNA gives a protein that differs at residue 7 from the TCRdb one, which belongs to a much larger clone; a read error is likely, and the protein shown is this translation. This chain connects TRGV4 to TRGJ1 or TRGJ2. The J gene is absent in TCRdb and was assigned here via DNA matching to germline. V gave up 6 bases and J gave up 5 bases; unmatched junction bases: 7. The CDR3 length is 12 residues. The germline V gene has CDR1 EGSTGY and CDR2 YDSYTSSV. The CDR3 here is CATWTPHYKKLF. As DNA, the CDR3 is TGTGCCACCTGGACTCCCCATTATAAGAAACTCTTT.

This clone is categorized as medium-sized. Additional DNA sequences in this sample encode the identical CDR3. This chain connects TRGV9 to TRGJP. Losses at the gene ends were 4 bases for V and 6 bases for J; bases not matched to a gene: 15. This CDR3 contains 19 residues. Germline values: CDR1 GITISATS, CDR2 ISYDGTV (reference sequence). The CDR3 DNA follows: TGTGCCTTGTGGGATGAAACCGGAGTGGGAGAGTTGGGCAAAAAAATCAAGGTATTT. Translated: CALWDETGVGELGKKIKVF.

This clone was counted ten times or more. CDR3 sequence: CATWDRHGIYYKKLF. CDR3 nucleotides: TGTGCCACCTGGGACAGGCACGGGATTTATTATAAGAAACTCTTT. The gene calls are TRGV3 and TRGJ1 or TRGJ2. The ends lost 0 bases at V and 3 bases at J; junction bases unmatched: 8. This CDR3 has 15 residues. Looked up from germline, CDR1 is VTNTFY and CDR2 is YDVSTARD (reference sequence).

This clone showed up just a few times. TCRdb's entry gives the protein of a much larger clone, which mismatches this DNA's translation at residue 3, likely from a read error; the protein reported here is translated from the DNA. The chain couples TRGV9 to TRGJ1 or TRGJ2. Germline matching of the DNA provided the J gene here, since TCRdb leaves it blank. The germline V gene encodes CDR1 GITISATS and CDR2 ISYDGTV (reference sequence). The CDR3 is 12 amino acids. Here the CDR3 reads CAMWEVSYKKLF. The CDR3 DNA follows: TGTGCCATGTGGGAGGTCTCTTATAAGAAACTCTTT.

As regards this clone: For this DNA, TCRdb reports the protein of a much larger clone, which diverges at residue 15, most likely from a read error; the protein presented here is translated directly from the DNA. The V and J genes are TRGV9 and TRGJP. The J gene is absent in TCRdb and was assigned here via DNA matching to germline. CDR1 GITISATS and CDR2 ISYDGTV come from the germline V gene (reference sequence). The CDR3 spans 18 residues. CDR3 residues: CALWEVPSQELGKKVKVF. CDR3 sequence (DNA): TGTGCCTTGTGGGAGGTACCCTCGCAAGAGTTGGGCAAAAAAGTCAAGGTATTT.

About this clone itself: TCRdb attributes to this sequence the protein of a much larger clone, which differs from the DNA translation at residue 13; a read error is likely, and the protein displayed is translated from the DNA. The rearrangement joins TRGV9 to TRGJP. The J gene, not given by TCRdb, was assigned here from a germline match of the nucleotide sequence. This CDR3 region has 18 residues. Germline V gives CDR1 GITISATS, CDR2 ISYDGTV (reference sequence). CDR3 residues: CALWDQGAFGLGIKIKVF. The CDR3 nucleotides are TGTGCCTTGTGGGACCAGGGCGCTTTTGGGTTGGGCATAAAAATCAAGGTATTT.

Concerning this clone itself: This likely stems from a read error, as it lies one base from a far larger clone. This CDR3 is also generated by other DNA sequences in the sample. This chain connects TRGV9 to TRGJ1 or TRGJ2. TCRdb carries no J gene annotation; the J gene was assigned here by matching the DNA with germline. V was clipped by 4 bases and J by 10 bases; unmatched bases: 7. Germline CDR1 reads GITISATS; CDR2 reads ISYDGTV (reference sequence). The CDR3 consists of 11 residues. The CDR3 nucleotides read TGTGCCTTGTGGGAAGTTCCCAAGAAACTCTTT. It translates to CALWEVPKKLF.

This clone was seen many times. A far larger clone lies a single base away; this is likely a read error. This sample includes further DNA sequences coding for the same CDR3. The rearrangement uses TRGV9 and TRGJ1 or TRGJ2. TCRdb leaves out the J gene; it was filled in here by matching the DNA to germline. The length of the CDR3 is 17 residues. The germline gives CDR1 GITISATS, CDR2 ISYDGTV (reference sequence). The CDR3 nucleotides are TGTGCCCTGTGTCTCCACAACCGACAACCGAATTATTATAAGAAACTCTTT. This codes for CALCLHNRQPNYYKKLF.

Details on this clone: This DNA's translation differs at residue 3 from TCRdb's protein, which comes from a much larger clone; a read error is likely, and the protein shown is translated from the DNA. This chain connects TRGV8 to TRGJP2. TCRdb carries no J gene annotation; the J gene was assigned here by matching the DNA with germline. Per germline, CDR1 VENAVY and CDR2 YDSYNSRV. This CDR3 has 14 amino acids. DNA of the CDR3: TGTGCCGCCTGGGATACAGGCGGTGATTGGATCAAGACGTTT. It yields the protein CAAWDTGGDWIKTF.